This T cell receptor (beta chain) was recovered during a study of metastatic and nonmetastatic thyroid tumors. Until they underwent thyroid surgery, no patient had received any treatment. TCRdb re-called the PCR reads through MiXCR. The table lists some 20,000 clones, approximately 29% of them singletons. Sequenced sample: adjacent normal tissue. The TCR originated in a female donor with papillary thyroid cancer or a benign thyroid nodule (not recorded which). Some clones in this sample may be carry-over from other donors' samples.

The CDR3 region has the DNA TGTGCCAGCAGTTTGACTAGCGGGAGTGAGACCCAGTACTTC. Translation: CASSLTSGSETQYF. The rearrangement uses TRBV12-3 or TRBV12-4 and TRBJ2-5, with TRBD2 matching over 12 bases. This CDR3 has 14 residues. With 3 bases clipped from V and 5 bases from J, the junction kept 1 base outside the gene matches.